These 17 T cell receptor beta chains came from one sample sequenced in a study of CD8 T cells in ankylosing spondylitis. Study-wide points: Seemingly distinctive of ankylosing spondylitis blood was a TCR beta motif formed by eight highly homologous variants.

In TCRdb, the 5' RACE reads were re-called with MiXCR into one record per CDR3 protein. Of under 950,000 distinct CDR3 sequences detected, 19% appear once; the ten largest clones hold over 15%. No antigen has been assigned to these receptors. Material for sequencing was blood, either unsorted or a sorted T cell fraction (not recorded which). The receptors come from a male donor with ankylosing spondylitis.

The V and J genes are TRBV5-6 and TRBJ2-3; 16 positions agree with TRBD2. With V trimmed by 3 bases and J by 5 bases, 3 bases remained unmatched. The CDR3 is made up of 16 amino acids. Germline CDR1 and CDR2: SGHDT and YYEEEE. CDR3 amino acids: CASSWGTSGRGDTQYF. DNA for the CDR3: TGTGCCAGCAGCTGGGGGACTAGCGGGAGGGGAGATACGCAGTATTTT.

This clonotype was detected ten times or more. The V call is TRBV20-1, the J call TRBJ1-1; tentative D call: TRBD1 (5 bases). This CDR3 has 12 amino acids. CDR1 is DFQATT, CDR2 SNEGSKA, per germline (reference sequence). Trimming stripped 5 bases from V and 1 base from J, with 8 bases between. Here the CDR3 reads CSALQANTEAFF. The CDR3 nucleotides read TGCAGTGCTCTACAGGCGAACACTGAAGCTTTCTTT.

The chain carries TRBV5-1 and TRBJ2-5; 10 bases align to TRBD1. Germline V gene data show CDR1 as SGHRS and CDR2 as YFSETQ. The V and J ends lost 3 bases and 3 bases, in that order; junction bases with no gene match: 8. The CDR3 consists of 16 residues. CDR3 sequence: CASSSWGTGVEETQYF. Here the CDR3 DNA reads TGCGCCAGCAGCTCCTGGGGGACAGGGGTCGAAGAGACCCAGTACTTC.

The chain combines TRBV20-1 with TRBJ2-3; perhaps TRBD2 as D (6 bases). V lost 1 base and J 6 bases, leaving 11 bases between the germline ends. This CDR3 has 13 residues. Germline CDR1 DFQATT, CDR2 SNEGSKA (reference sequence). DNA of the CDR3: TGCAGTGCTAGAGCGGGAGTAACCGATACGCAGTATTTT. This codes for CSARAGVTDTQYF.

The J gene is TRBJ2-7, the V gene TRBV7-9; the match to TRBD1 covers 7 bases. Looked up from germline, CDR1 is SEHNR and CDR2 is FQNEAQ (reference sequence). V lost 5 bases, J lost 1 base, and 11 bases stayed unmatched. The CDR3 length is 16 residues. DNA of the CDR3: TGTGCCAGCAGCCCCCCCTCCGGGGACAGTTCCTACGAGCAGTACTTC. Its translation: CASSPPSGDSSYEQYF.

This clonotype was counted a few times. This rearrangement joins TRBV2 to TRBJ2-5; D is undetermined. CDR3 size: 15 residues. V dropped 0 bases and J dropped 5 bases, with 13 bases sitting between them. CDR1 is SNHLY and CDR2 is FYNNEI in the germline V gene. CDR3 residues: CASSEAPRAYETQYF. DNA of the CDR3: TGTGCCAGCAGTGAAGCGCCTAGGGCGTATGAGACCCAGTACTTC.

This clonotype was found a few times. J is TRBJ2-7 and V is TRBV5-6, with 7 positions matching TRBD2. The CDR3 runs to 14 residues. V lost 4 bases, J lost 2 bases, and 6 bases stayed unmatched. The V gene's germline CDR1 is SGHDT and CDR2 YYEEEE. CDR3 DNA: TGTGCCAGCAGCACGGGACTAACCGCCTACGAGCAGTACTTC. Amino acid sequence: CASSTGLTAYEQYF.

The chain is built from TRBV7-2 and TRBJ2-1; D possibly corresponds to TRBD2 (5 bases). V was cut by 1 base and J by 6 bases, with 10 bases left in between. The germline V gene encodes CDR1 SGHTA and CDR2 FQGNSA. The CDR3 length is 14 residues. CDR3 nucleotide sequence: TGTGCCAGCAGCTTAGATAGAGGGTTCAATGAGCAGTTCTTC. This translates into CASSLDRGFNEQFF.

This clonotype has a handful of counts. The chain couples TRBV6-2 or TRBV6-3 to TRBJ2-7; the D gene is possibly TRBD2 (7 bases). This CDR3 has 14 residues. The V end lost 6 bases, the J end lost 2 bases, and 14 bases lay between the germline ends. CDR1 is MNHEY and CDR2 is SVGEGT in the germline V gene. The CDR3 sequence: CASRPTGGPYEQYF. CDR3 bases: TGTGCCAGCAGGCCGACGGGGGGCCCCTACGAGCAGTACTTC.

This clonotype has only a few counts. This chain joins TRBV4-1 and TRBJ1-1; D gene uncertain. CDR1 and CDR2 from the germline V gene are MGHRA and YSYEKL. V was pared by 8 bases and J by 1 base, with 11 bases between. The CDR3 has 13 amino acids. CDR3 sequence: CASAIGRNTEAFF. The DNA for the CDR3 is TGCGCCAGCGCAATAGGGAGGAACACTGAAGCTTTCTTT.

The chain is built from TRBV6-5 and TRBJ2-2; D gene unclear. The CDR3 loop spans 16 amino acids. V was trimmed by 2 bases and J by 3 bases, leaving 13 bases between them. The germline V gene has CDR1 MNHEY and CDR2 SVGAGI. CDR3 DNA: TGTGCCAGCAGTTACATTGGGGTTGTAGACACCGGGGAGCTGTTTTTT. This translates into CASSYIGVVDTGELFF.

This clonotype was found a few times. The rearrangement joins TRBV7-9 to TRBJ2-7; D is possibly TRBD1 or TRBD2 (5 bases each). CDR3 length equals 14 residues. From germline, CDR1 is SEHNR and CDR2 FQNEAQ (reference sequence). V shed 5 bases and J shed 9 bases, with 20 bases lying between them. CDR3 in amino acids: CASSRRDGRAVQYF. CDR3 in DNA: TGTGCCAGCAGCCGAAGGGACGGCAGAGCGGTGCAGTACTTC.

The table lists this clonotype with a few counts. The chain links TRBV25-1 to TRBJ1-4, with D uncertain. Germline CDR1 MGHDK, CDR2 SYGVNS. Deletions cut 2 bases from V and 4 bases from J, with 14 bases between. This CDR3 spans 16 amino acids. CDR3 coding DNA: TGTGCCAGCAGTGAAAGAGGTACAGCAGTTAATGAAAAACTGTTTTTT. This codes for CASSERGTAVNEKLFF.

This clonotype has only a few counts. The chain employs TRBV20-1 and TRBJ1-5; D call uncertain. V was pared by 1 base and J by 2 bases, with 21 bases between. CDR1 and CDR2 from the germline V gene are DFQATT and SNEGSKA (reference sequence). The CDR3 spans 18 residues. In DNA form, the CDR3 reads TGCAGTGCTAGAGGACAAGGTCCGCACCGAGTGGGCAATCAGCCCCAGCATTTT. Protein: CSARGQGPHRVGNQPQHF.

CDR3 DNA sequence: TGTGCCAGCGGGGACTCCCTGGGCTATGGCTACACCTTC. It translates to CASGDSLGYGYTF. The chain has TRBV7-9 and TRBJ1-2, with D tentatively TRBD1 (5 bases). With 8 bases removed from V and 4 bases from J, the gap between germline ends came to 14 bases. The CDR3 length is 13 residues. In germline, CDR1 is SEHNR, CDR2 FQNEAQ (reference sequence).

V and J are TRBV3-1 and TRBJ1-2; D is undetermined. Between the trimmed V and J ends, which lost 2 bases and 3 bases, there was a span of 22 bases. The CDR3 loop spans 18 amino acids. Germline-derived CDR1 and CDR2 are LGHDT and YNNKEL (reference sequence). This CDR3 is CASSQYTFGQLRDYGYTF. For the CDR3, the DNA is TGTGCCAGCAGCCAATATACATTCGGGCAACTTCGAGACTATGGCTACACCTTC.

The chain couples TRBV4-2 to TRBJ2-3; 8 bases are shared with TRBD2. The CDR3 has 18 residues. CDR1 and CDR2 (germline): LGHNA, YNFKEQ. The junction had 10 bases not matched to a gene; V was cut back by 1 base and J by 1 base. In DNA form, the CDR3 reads TGTGCCAGCAGCCAAGGGTATGCTAGCGGGCTGGGCACAGATACGCAGTATTTT. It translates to CASSQGYASGLGTDTQYF.